The rows below give T cell receptor beta chains drawn from one sample of a study of shared clonotypes between healthy human individuals. The table came from immunoSEQ multiplex PCR; TCRdb's copy has only in-frame clones and leaves some out. The sample consists of some 2,000,000 clones, almost 96% of them appearing once. Specimen: naive CD4+ T cells sorted from blood. The receptors shown here come from a man aged 18 to 30 in good health. Each CDR3 is given with its conserved first and last residue. A D gene is named only where the DNA matches it firmly. The size entry is marked missing in some rows and otherwise reads once, few, many or a size class.

>TRBD1|-|TRBJ2-7|TRBV7-8
TGTGCCAGCAGCTTCACGACAGGGGCCTACGAGCAGTACTTC
CASSFTTGAYEQYF
>-|once|TRBJ1-5|TRBV7-2
TGTGCCAGCAGCTTAGGAACGGGGATTGGGCAGCCCCAGCATTTT
CASSLGTGIGQPQHF
>TRBD2|-|TRBJ2-7|TRBV7-6
TGTGCCAGCAGCTCCGGGACTAGCGGGAATTACGAGCAGTACTTC
CASSSGTSGNYEQYF
>TRBD2|-|TRBJ2-1|TRBV18
TGTGCCAGCTCACCAGTTGGGACTAGCGGGAGGGCTGAGCAGTTCTTC
CASSPVGTSGRAEQFF
>-|-|TRBJ2-3|TRBV5-1
TGCGCCAGCAGCTTGGCCAGGGGTGTCAGGGGAGATACGCAGTATTTT
CASSLARGVRGDTQYF
>TRBD1|-|TRBJ2-5|TRBV5-4
TGTGCCAGCAGCTTGGGGGACAGGCAAGAGACCCAGTACTTC
CASSLGDRQETQYF
>-|-|TRBJ1-1|TRBV6-5
TGTGCCAGCAGTTACTCGACGCCGGGCCCGAACACTGAAGCTTTCTTT
CASSYSTPGPNTEAFF
>TRBD1|-|TRBJ1-4|TRBV19
TGTGCCAGTAGTATTGGGACAGGGGACGAAAAACTGTTTTTT
CASSIGTGDEKLFF
>-|-|TRBJ1-2|TRBV10-1
TGCGCCAGCAGTTCTTCCGCTAACTATGGCTACACCTTC
CASSSSANYGYTF
>-|-|TRBJ2-3|TRBV4-1
TGCGCCAGCAGTGTAACAAGGGATACGCAGTATTTT
CASSVTRDTQYF
>TRBD2|-|TRBJ2-3|TRBV7-6
TGTGCCAGCAGCTTAGGGACTAGCGCGGCAGATACGCAGTATTTT
CASSLGTSAADTQYF
>-|-|TRBJ2-1|TRBV6-1
TGTGCCAGCCATCGTCAACTAGCCGGATACAATGAGCAGTTCTTC
CASHRQLAGYNEQFF
>-|-|TRBJ1-1|TRBV18
TGTGCCAGCTCACTATACGGGGGGCGGGCGAACACTGAAGCTTTCTTT
CASSLYGGRANTEAFF
>-|-|TRBJ2-7|TRBV4-2
TGTGCCAGCAGCCAAGTACAAAACGAGCAGTACTTC
CASSQVQNEQYF
>-|-|TRBJ1-1|TRBV14
TGTGCCAGCAGCCCCCCCGGGACGAGGAACACTGAAGCTTTCTTT
CASSPPGTRNTEAFF
>-|-|TRBJ1-3|TRBV28
TGTGCGGGGGGATCTGGAAACACCATATATTTT
CAGGSGNTIYF
>-|-|TRBJ2-3|TRBV6-4
TGTGCCAGCAGTGAACAGGGAGCAGATACGCAGTATTTT
CASSEQGADTQYF
>-|-|TRBJ1-2|TRBV28
TGTGCCAGCCCCACGCCGGATGGCTACACCTTC
CASPTPDGYTF
>-|-|TRBJ1-6|TRBV19
TGTGCCAGTAGTATAGCCCTGGACACATTATATAATTCACCCCTCCACTTT
CASSIALDTLYNSPLHF
>-|-|TRBJ2-4|TRBV28
TGTGCCAGCAGTCCCCCGGGGGCCGGAAACATTCAGTACTTC
CASSPPGAGNIQYF
>-|-|TRBJ1-1|TRBV6-5
TGTGCCAGCAGAAAACGGGAGAACACTGAAGCTTTCTTT
CASRKRENTEAFF
>-|-|TRBJ1-1|TRBV6-5
TGTGCCAGCAGTTACTCGACCGGGATGCGGGGTCGAGCTTTCTTT
CASSYSTGMRGRAFF
>-|once|TRBJ2-2|TRBV6-6
TGTGCCAGCGGAGGCAGGGGAAGTTCTGGGGAGCTGTTTTTT
CASGGRGSSGELFF
>-|once|TRBJ2-3|TRBV6-1
TGTGCCAGCAGTGCCCACCCAGGGGGGGGAGTCGGGGAAGATACGCAGTATTTT
CASSAHPGGGVGEDTQYF
>-|-|TRBJ2-3|TRBV6-6
TGTGCCAGCCTGGGTGGTAGCGGCACAGATACGCAGTATTTT
CASLGGSGTDTQYF
>TRBD1|-|TRBJ1-1|TRBV5-6
TGTGCCAGCAGGACAGGGATGAACACTGAAGCTTTCTTT
CASRTGMNTEAFF
>-|-|TRBJ2-5|TRBV7-3
TGTGCCAGCAGCTCTAATGGAGTGGCTGGGGAGACCCAGTACTTC
CASSSNGVAGETQYF
>TRBD2|-|TRBJ2-3|TRBV5-1
TGCGCCAGCAGCCCTACTAGCGGGAGTCTTCCAGATACGCAGTATTTT
CASSPTSGSLPDTQYF
>-|-|TRBJ2-3|TRBV25-1
TGTGCCAGCAGTGATCAGGGTGGGCAGCGCGGAACGCAGTATTTT
CASSDQGGQRGTQYF
>-|-|TRBJ1-6|TRBV5-4
TGTGCCAGCAGCTTGAAATCGGTTAGGACAAGCGGATCACCCCTCCACTTT
CASSLKSVRTSGSPLHF